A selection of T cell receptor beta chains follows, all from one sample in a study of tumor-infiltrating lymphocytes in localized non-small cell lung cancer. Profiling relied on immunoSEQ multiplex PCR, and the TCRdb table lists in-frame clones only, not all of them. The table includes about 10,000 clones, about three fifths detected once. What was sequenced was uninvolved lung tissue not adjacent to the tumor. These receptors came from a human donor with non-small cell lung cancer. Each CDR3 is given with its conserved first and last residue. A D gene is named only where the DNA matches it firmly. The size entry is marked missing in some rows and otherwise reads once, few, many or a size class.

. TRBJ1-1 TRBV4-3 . CASSQQGGETEAFF TGCGCCAGCAGCCAACAGGGCGGGGAGACTGAAGCTTTCTTT
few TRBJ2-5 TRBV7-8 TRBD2 CASRFSSGGAGETQYF TGTGCCAGCAGATTCTCTAGCGGGGGGGCCGGAGAGACCCAGTACTTC
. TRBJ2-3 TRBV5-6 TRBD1 CASSPTGGTDTQYF TGTGCCAGCAGTCCGACAGGGGGAACAGATACGCAGTATTTT
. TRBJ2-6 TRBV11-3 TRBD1 CASSQAGTGGSGANVLTF TGTGCCAGCAGCCAGGCTGGGACAGGCGGGTCTGGGGCCAACGTCCTGACTTTC
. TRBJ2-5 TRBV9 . CASSVGGRPLQETQYF TGTGCCAGCAGCGTAGGGGGGCGCCCACTCCAAGAGACCCAGTACTTC
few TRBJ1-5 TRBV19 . CASRRENQPQHF TGTGCCAGTAGGAGGGAGAATCAGCCCCAGCATTTT
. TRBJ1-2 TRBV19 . CASRSGMTDYGYTF TGTGCCAGTAGATCCGGTATGACGGACTATGGCTACACCTTC
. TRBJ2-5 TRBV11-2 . CASTLYAGAQETQYF TGTGCCAGCACCCTCTATGCGGGGGCACAAGAGACCCAGTACTTC
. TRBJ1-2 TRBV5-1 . CASSLDGRGNGYTF TGCGCCAGCAGCTTGGACGGAAGGGGGAATGGCTACACCTTC
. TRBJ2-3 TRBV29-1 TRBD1 CSVELQGVSSDTQYF TGCAGCGTTGAATTACAGGGGGTTAGCTCAGATACGCAGTATTTT
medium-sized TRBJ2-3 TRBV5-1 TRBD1 CASSSTETGSTDTQYF TGCGCCAGCAGCTCGACGGAGACAGGGAGCACAGATACGCAGTATTTT
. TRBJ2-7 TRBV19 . CASSNVPRSYEQYF TGTGCCAGTAGTAATGTCCCCCGCTCCTACGAGCAGTACTTC
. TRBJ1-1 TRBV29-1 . CSVGIRENTEAFF TGCAGCGTTGGAATCAGGGAGAACACTGAAGCTTTCTTT
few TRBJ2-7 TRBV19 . CASSISRSSYEQYF TGTGCCAGTAGTATCAGCAGGTCCAGCTACGAGCAGTACTTC
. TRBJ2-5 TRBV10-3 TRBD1 CAISLDRENQETQYF TGTGCCATCAGCCTGGACAGGGAGAACCAAGAGACCCAGTACTTC
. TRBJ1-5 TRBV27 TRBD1 CASSPTGGKIQPQHF TGTGCCAGCAGTCCGACAGGGGGCAAGATTCAGCCCCAGCATTTT
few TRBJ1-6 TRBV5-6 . CASSGAVGGNSPLHF TGTGCCAGCAGCGGGGCGGTCGGCGGTAATTCACCCCTCCACTTT
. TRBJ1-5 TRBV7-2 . CASSLGTLISNQPQHF TGTGCCAGCAGCCTAGGGACACTCATAAGCAATCAGCCCCAGCATTTT
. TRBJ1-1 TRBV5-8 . CASSLRKANTEAFF TGTGCCAGCAGCCTCAGGAAGGCGAACACTGAAGCTTTCTTT
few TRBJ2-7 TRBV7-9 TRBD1 CASRPGRTGGLYEQYF TGTGCCAGCAGGCCCGGTCGGACAGGGGGACTCTACGAGCAGTACTTC
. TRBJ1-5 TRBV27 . CASTPGQNYNQPQHF TGTGCCAGCACCCCCGGACAGAATTACAATCAGCCCCAGCATTTT
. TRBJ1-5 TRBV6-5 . CASRRGGNSNQPQHF TGTGCCAGCAGGCGGGGTGGAAATAGCAATCAGCCCCAGCATTTT
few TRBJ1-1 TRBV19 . CASSIASGEAFF TGTGCCAGTAGTATAGCCAGCGGGGAAGCTTTCTTT
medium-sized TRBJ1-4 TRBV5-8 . CASSMRGLGNEKLFF TGTGCCAGCAGCATGCGAGGGCTTGGTAATGAAAAACTGTTTTTT
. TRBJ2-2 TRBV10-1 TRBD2 CASTLGGDRGQTSGDYTGELFF TGCGCCAGCACCCTGGGAGGCGACAGGGGCCAGACTAGCGGGGACTACACCGGGGAGCTGTTTTTT
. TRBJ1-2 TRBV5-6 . CASKIWGGEGYTF TGTGCCAGCAAAATATGGGGTGGGGAAGGCTACACCTTC
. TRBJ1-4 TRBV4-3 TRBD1 CASSQDRTGLVKLFF TGCGCCAGCAGCCAAGATCGGACAGGGTTGGTGAAACTGTTTTTT
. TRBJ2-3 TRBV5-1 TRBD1 CASSHTEDRAVTDTQYF TGCGCCAGCAGCCATACCGAGGACAGGGCCGTCACAGATACGCAGTATTTT
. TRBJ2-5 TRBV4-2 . CASSQVPPRTEFQETQYF TGTGCCAGCAGCCAAGTCCCCCCACGGACAGAATTTCAAGAGACCCAGTACTTC
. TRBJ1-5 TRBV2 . CASSRTRGPYQPQHF TGTGCCAGCAGTAGAACAAGAGGGCCTTATCAGCCCCAGCATTTT
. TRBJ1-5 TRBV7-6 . CASSQDRDQPQHF TGTGCCAGCAGCCAGGACAGAGATCAGCCCCAGCATTTT
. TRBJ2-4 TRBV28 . CASSLWGGAKNIQYF TGTGCCAGCAGTTTATGGGGGGGAGCCAAAAACATTCAGTACTTC
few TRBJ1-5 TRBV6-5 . CASKRGPGADQPQHF TGTGCCAGCAAACGGGGCCCGGGGGCCGATCAGCCCCAGCATTTT
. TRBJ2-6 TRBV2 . CASSEALQGSGANVLTF TGTGCCAGCAGTGAAGCGCTACAGGGCTCTGGGGCCAACGTCCTGACTTTC
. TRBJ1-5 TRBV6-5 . CASAMTGRQPQHF TGTGCCAGCGCTATGACGGGACGCCAGCCCCAGCATTTT
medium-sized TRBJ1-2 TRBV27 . CASSLSIQTANYGYTF TGTGCCAGCAGTTTATCGATCCAGACAGCTAACTATGGCTACACCTTC
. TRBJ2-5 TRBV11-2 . CASSYDHSLGETQYF TGTGCCAGCAGCTACGATCACTCCCTAGGGGAGACCCAGTACTTC
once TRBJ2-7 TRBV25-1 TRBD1 CASKSTGAAEQYF TGTGCCAGCAAATCGACAGGGGCGGCCGAGCAGTACTTC
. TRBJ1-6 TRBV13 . CASSLRPRRMDNSPLHF TGTGCCAGCAGCCTCCGCCCGCGGCGAATGGATAATTCACCCCTCCACTTT
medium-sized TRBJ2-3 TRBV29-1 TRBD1 CSGNRGTDTQYF TGCAGCGGTAACAGGGGAACAGATACGCAGTATTTT
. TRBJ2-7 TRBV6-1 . CASSEAARGIDEQYF TGTGCCAGCAGTGAAGCGGCCCGGGGGATAGACGAGCAGTACTTC
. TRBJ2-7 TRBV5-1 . CASKKGQDPSYEQYF TGCGCCAGCAAAAAGGGCCAGGATCCTTCCTACGAGCAGTACTTC
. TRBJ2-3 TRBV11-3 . CASSFVWGVTPDTQYF TGTGCCAGCAGCTTTGTTTGGGGCGTCACCCCAGATACGCAGTATTTT
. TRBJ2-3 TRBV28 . CASSFRNLLGDTQYF TGTGCCAGCAGTTTCCGCAACCTGCTGGGAGATACGCAGTATTTT
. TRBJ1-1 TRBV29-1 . CSVTGTLMGTEAFF TGCAGCGTCACGGGGACCCTCATGGGCACTGAAGCTTTCTTT
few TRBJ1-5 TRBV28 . CASRRGAMNQPQHF TGTGCCAGCAGGCGCGGGGCGATGAATCAGCCCCAGCATTTT
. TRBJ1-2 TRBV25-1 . CASSFLGQLAGYTF TGTGCCAGCAGTTTCCTGGGACAATTAGCTGGCTACACCTTC
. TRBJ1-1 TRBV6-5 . CASSYPGQGGEAFF TGTGCCAGCAGTTACCCCGGGCAGGGTGGGGAAGCTTTCTTT
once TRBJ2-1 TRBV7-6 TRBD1 CASSLVGTGGRNEQFF TGTGCCAGCAGCTTAGTTGGGACAGGGGGGAGGAATGAGCAGTTCTTC